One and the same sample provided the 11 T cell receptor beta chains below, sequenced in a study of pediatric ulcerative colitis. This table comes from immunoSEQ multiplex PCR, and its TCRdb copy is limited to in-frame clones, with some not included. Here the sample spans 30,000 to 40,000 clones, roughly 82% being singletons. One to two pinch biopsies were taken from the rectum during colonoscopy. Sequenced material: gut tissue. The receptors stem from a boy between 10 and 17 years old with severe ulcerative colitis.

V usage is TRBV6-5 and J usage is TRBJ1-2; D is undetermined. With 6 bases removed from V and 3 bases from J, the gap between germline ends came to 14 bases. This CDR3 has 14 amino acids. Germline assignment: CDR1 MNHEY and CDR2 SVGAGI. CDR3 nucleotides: TGTGCCAGCAGCTCCCTGGGGAGGGACTATGGCTACACCTTC. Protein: CASSSLGRDYGYTF.

CDR3 in amino acids: CATNQGQGSYEQYF. The CDR3 region has the DNA TGTGCCACCAACCAGGGACAGGGATCCTACGAGCAGTACTTC. The chain is built from TRBV2 and TRBJ2-7; 9 bases align to TRBD1. Germline assignment: CDR1 SNHLY and CDR2 FYNNEI. J lost 1 base, V lost 10 bases, and 8 bases had no gene match. The CDR3 runs to 14 residues.

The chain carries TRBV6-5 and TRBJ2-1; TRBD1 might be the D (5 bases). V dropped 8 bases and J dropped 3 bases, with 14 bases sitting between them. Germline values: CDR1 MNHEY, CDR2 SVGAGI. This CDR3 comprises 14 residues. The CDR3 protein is CASGPDRHYNEQFF. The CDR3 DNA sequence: TGTGCCAGCGGGCCCGACAGACACTACAATGAGCAGTTCTTC.

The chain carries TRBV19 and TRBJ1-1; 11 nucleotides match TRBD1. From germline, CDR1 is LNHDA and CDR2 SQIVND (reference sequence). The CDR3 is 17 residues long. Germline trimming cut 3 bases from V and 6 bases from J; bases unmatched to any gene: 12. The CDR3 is CASSIRDRGASPPEAFF. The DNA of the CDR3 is TGTGCCAGTAGTATCCGGGACAGGGGGGCAAGTCCCCCTGAAGCTTTCTTT. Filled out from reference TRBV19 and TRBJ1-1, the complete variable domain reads DGGITQSPKYLFRKEGQNVTLSCEQNLNHDAMYWYRQDPGQGLRLIYYSQIVNDFQKGDIAEGYSVSREKKESFPLTVTSAQKNPTAFYLCASSIRDRGASPPEAFFGQGTRLTVV.

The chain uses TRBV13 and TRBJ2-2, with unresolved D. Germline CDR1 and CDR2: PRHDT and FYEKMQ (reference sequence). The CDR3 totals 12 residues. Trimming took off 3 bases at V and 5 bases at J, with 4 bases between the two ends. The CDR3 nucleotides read TGTGCCAGCAGCTTTAGGACCGGGGAGCTGTTTTTT. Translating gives CASSFRTGELFF. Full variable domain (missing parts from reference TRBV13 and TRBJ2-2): AAGVIQSPRHLIKEKRETATLKCYPIPRHDTVYWYQQGPGQDPQFLISFYEKMQSDKGSIPDRFSAQQFSDYHSELNMSSLELGDSALYFCASSFRTGELFFGEGSRLTVL.

The CDR3 loop reads CASSLAGQGHYEQYF. The CDR3, as DNA: TGTGCCAGCAGCTTGGCAGGACAGGGACACTACGAGCAGTACTTC. The V call is TRBV5-6, the J call TRBJ2-7; 8 bases line up with TRBD1. V lost 0 bases, J lost 3 bases, and 5 bases stayed unmatched. Germline CDR1 SGHDT, CDR2 YYEEEE. The CDR3 runs to 15 residues.

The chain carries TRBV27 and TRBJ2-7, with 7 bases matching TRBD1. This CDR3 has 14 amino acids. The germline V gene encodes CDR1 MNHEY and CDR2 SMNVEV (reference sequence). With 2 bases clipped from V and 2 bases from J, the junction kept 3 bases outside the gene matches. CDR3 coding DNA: TGTGCCAGCAGTTTAAATGACAGGGCCTACGAGCAGTACTTC. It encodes CASSLNDRAYEQYF.

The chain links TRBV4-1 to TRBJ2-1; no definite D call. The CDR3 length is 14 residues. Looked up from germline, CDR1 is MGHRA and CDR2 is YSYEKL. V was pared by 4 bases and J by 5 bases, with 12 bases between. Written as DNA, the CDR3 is TGCGCCAGCAGCCCCAGTCCTGCCGACAATGAGCAGTTCTTC. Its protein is CASSPSPADNEQFF.

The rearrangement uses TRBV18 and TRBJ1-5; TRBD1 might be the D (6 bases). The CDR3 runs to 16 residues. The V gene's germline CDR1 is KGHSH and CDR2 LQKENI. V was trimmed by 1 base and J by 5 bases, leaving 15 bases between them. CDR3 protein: CASSPLAGVTDQPQHF. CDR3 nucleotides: TGTGCCAGCTCACCACTTGCAGGGGTAACGGATCAGCCCCAGCATTTT.

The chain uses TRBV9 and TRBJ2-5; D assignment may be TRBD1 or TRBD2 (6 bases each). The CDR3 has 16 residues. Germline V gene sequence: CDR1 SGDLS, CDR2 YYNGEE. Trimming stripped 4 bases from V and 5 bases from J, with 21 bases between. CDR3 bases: TGTGCCAGCAGCCACAATTTAGTGGGGGGCGGGGAGACCCAGTACTTC. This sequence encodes CASSHNLVGGGETQYF.

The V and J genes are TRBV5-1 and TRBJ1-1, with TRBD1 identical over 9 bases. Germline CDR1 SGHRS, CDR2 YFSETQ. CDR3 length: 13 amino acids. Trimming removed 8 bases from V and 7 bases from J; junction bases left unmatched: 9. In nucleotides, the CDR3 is TGCGCCAGTTTGAGGACAGGGGAGGGTGAAGCTTTCTTT. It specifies CASLRTGEGEAFF.